This is a list of T cell receptor beta chains from one sample in a study of long-term antiretroviral therapy in people with HIV. The protocol was immunoSEQ multiplex PCR, while the TCRdb copy is restricted to in-frame clones and leaves out a portion. The sample lists some 28,000 clones; more than 85% were seen once. Specimen: unsorted PBMCs, collected 5.3 years after starting antiretroviral therapy. The origin of the receptors is a man aged 45-65 years with HIV. Each CDR3 is given with its conserved first and last residue. The D gene is left open where the match is weak. Expanded clones get a size class; other rows say once, few or many, or leave the size out.

D gene	clone size	V gene	J gene	CDR3 protein	CDR3 DNA
.	.	TRBV7-2	TRBJ1-3	CASSLGRRNKRNTIYF	TGTGCCAGCAGCTTGGGCAGGAGGAACAAGAGAAACACCATATATTTT
.	.	TRBV25-1	TRBJ2-2	CASSRRGWGQNTGELFF	TGTGCCAGCAGTCGACGAGGATGGGGCCAGAACACCGGGGAGCTGTTTTTT
.	large	TRBV4-1	TRBJ2-2	CASSPLTGELFF	TGCGCCAGCAGCCCTTTGACCGGGGAGCTGTTTTTT
.	.	TRBV30	TRBJ2-7	CATGALSDEQYF	TGTGCCACCGGAGCCTTGAGCGACGAGCAGTACTTC
.	.	TRBV5-4	TRBJ2-3	CASSGGDVTQYF	TGTGCCAGCAGCGGGGGTGACGTTACGCAGTATTTT
.	.	TRBV11-2	TRBJ1-4	CASTNSGQIGEKLFF	TGTGCCAGCACCAACTCCGGACAGATAGGTGAAAAACTGTTTTTT
.	.	TRBV7-2	TRBJ1-2	CASSLGGGRRLGYGYTF	TGTGCCAGCAGCTTAGGGGGCGGACGGCGTCTCGGCTATGGCTACACCTTC
.	.	TRBV5-4	TRBJ1-1	CASSLARGQGTEAFF	TGTGCCAGCAGCTTGGCCCGGGGGCAGGGCACTGAAGCTTTCTTT
.	.	TRBV30	TRBJ1-2	CAWKLSPTNYGYTF	TGTGCCTGGAAGCTGAGCCCGACAAACTATGGCTACACCTTC
TRBD1	.	TRBV5-6	TRBJ1-1	CASSLDRGPEAFF	TGTGCCAGCAGCTTGGACAGGGGGCCTGAAGCTTTCTTT
.	.	TRBV27	TRBJ2-3	CASSPPGNTQYF	TGTGCCAGCAGTCCCCCGGGGAATACGCAGTATTTT
.	.	TRBV4-3	TRBJ1-2	CASSQGTANYGYTF	TGCGCCAGCAGCCAAGGGACGGCTAACTATGGCTACACCTTC
.	.	TRBV21-1	TRBJ1-2	CASRKGEGQGNGYTF	TGTGCCAGCAGGAAGGGGGAGGGACAGGGTAATGGCTACACCTTC
.	.	TRBV5-1	TRBJ1-2	CASSLEGVVYGYTF	TGCGCCAGCAGCTTGGAAGGGGTGGTCTATGGCTACACCTTC
.	few	TRBV4-3	TRBJ2-3	CASSQDRSGDTQYF	TGCGCCAGCAGCCAAGATAGGAGTGGGGATACGCAGTATTTT
.	.	TRBV4-3	TRBJ2-1	CASSQDATGTSTYNEQFF	TGCGCCAGCAGCCAAGATGCCACCGGGACAAGTACCTACAATGAGCAGTTCTTC
.	once	TRBV19	TRBJ2-4	CASSIRGPKNIQYF	TGTGCCAGTAGTATCCGGGGGCCTAAAAACATTCAGTACTTC
.	.	TRBV9	TRBJ1-2	CASSVDGEFYGYTF	TGTGCCAGCAGCGTAGATGGAGAGTTCTATGGCTACACCTTC
.	.	TRBV29-1	TRBJ1-2	CSVVGGAGGYTF	TGCAGCGTTGTCGGGGGGGCGGGCGGCTACACCTTC